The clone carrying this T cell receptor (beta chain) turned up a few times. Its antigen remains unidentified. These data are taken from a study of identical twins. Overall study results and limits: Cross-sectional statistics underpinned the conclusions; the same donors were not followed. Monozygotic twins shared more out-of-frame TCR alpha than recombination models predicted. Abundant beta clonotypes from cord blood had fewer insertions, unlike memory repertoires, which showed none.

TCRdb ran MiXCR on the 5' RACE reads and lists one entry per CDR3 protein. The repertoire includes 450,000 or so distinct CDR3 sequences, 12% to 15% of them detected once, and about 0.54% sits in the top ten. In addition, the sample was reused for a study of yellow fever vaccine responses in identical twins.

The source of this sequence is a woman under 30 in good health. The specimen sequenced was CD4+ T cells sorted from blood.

The CDR3 DNA follows: TGTGCCAGCAGTACAACAGGGAAAGGAGACACTGAAGCTTTCTTT. Translation: CASSTTGKGDTEAFF. The V gene is TRBV6-1, the J gene TRBJ1-1; D is possibly TRBD1 (6 bases). The CDR3 extends over 15 amino acids. Germline V gene sequence: CDR1 MNHNS, CDR2 SASEGT. The V gene lost 5 bases and the J gene lost 3 bases, with 16 bases spanning the gap.